This entry features one T cell receptor (beta chain) sequence. The data are from a study of OX40 agonist ivuxolimab in advanced cancers. The method was immunoSEQ multiplex PCR; TCRdb's version includes in-frame clones alone and lacks a portion of them. Here the sample spans 25,000 to 30,000 clones, around 85% being singletons. The CDR3 is made up of 17 amino acids. Germline lookup yields CDR1 SGHKS and CDR2 YYEKEE (reference sequence). After removal of 2 bases from V and 1 base from J, the junction contained 10 bases not matched to a gene. This TCR came from an adult with an advanced solid tumor such as melanoma, head and neck, liver or kidney cancer. The material sequenced was CD4+ or CD8+ T cells sorted from blood, taken in a trial of the OX40 agonist ivuxolimab. The V call is TRBV5-5, the J call TRBJ2-3; TRBD2 matches at 7 bases. For the CDR3, the DNA is TGTGCCAGCAGCTTTAGGAGCGGGGACTCTCGCACAGATACGCAGTATTTT. Translating gives CASSFRSGDSRTDTQYF.